Following are 3 T cell receptor beta chains from one sample sequenced in a study of cytomegalovirus exposure and HLA in healthy donors. Sequencing was performed with immunoSEQ multiplex PCR; in TCRdb, only in-frame clones are kept and a portion is missing. Of 200,000 to 250,000 clones listed, roughly 83% are singletons. Specimen: PBMCs. The receptors were sampled from a woman younger than 30 in good health and CMV-seronegative.

The chain uses TRBV9 and TRBJ1-5; D not resolved. The CDR3 has 14 amino acids. Between the trimmed V and J ends, which lost 3 bases and 0 bases, there was a span of 7 bases. The germline CDR1 and CDR2 sequences are SGDLS and YYNGEE. CDR3 sequence: CASSEGLSNQPQHF. The CDR3 DNA reads TGTGCCAGCAGCGAGGGTCTTAGCAATCAGCCCCAGCATTTT.

The rearrangement uses TRBV28 and TRBJ2-1; 8 nucleotides line up with TRBD1. CDR3 length: 16 amino acids. Germline trimming cut 6 bases from V and 1 base from J; bases unmatched to any gene: 8. Germline CDR1 MDHEN, CDR2 SYDVKM. CDR3 region: CASRKDRVVSYNEQFF. CDR3 in DNA: TGTGCCAGCAGGAAGGACAGGGTCGTATCCTACAATGAGCAGTTCTTC.

The J gene is TRBJ2-1, the V gene TRBV4-1; D is unclear. The CDR3 spans 13 residues. The germline CDR1 and CDR2 sequences are MGHRA and YSYEKL. The germline V and J ends were trimmed by 2 bases and 6 bases, with 8 bases remaining between them. The CDR3 sequence: CASSQRVLNEQFF. CDR3 nucleotides: TGCGCCAGCAGCCAAAGGGTTCTCAATGAGCAGTTCTTC.